A single sample gave rise to the 24 T cell receptor beta chains below, sequenced in a study of blood T cell repertoires in COVID-19. Measured with immunoSEQ multiplex PCR; TCRdb has only the in-frame clones, and not every one. The sample holds under 200,000 clones, under 85% seen once. Material: peripheral blood. Receptor source: a man between 65 and 80 years old with acute or convalescent COVID-19.

This sequence joins TRBV19 and TRBJ2-5; TRBD1 is a possible D gene (5 bases). V was cut by 5 bases and J by 2 bases, with 9 bases left in between. Germline V CDR1 and CDR2: LNHDA, SQIVND (reference sequence). The CDR3 covers 13 residues. The CDR3 nucleotides are TGTGCCAGTAGTTCCCAGGGTCAAGAGACCCAGTACTTC. Residues: CASSSQGQETQYF.

The chain is built from TRBV7-8 and TRBJ1-5, with D tentatively TRBD1 (6 bases). Germline V gene lookup returns CDR1 SGHVS and CDR2 FQNEAQ. The CDR3 is 12 amino acids. V lost 10 bases and J lost 4, with 11 bases in between. The CDR3, as DNA: TGTGCCACTTCACAGGGAAATCAGCCCCAGCATTTT. Protein: CATSQGNQPQHF.

The sample holds one count of this clone. This chain connects TRBV3-1 (or the pseudogene TRBV3-2) to TRBJ1-2; 9 bases agree with TRBD1. Trimming removed 0 bases from V and 4 bases from J; junction bases left unmatched: 15. Looked up from germline, CDR1 is LGHDT and CDR2 is YNNKEL (reference sequence). CDR3 length: 19 amino acids. The DNA of the CDR3 is TGTGCCAGCAGCCAAGACTTTCGGGACAGGGCTAGGAGGGGCTATGGCTACACCTTC. Protein: CASSQDFRDRARRGYGYTF.

J is TRBJ2-1 and V is TRBV9, with 7 nucleotides matching TRBD1. Germline CDR1 and CDR2: SGDLS and YYNGEE. J lost 6 bases, V lost 4 bases, and 10 bases had no gene match. The CDR3 is 15 amino acids. CDR3 residues: CASSSHGQVGNEQFF. CDR3 bases: TGTGCCAGCAGCTCGCACGGACAGGTTGGCAATGAGCAGTTCTTC. Complete variable domain (other parts from reference TRBV9 and TRBJ2-1): DSGVTQTPKHLITATGQRVTLRCSPRSGDLSVYWYQQSLDQGLQFLIQYYNGEERAKGNILERFSAQQFPDLHSELNLSSLELGDSALYFCASSSHGQVGNEQFFGPGTRLTVL.

This clone was detected once. The chain joins TRBV2 to TRBJ1-5; no definite D call. The CDR3 is 14 residues long. V was clipped by 7 bases and J by 0 bases, with 10 bases between them. Per the germline V gene, CDR1 is SNHLY and CDR2 is FYNNEI. In DNA form, the CDR3 reads TGTGCCAGCAAGTCCGACACTAGCAATCAGCCCCAGCATTTT. The encoded protein is CASKSDTSNQPQHF.

A remark on this clone: Other nucleotide sequences in the sample specify the same CDR3. This chain connects TRBV28 to TRBJ1-2; 7 positions match TRBD1. CDR3 size: 14 residues. Germline lookup yields CDR1 MDHEN and CDR2 SYDVKM. The junction had 4 bases not matched to a gene; V was cut back by 2 bases and J by 4 bases. DNA for the CDR3: TGTGCCAGCAGTTTAGGTACAGGGGTCTATGGCTACACCTTC. Translated, it gives CASSLGTGVYGYTF.

This chain connects TRBV7-9 to TRBJ2-1; 9 nucleotides align to TRBD2. Germline V gene sequence: CDR1 SEHNR, CDR2 FQNEAQ (reference sequence). CDR3 length: 15 amino acids. V lost 5 bases, J lost 1 base, and 3 bases stayed unmatched. The CDR3 nucleotides read TGTGCCAGCAGCCGCGGGAGGGCATCCTACAATGAGCAGTTCTTC. Protein sequence: CASSRGRASYNEQFF. Filled out from reference TRBV7-9 and TRBJ2-1, the complete variable domain reads DTGVSQNPRHKITKRGQNVTFRCDPISEHNRLYWYRQTLGQGPEFLTYFQNEAQLEKSRLLSDRFSAERPKGSFSTLEIQRTEQGDSAMYLCASSRGRASYNEQFFGPGTRLTVL.

The DNA for the CDR3 is TGTGCCAGCTCACCACGCGCGGGGGCCACCGCCGGGGAGCTGTTTTTT. Translated: CASSPRAGATAGELFF. The chain employs TRBV18 and TRBJ2-2; weak D call: TRBD2 (7 bases). Trimming left V 1 base short and J 6 bases short, with 15 bases between. CDR1 and CDR2 from the germline V gene are KGHSH and LQKENI. This CDR3 has 16 residues.

This chain uses TRBV5-1 with TRBJ2-7; weak D call: TRBD2 (6 bases). The CDR3 is 18 residues long. Germline V CDR1 and CDR2: SGHRS, YFSETQ. Trimming cost V 0 bases and J 3 bases, with 22 bases left between them. CDR3 nucleotides: TGCGCCAGCAGCTTGGGATCGGGACTCCTCTCTAATGGCTACGAGCAGTACTTC. It codes for CASSLGSGLLSNGYEQYF.

This sequence joins TRBV2 and TRBJ2-1; weak D call: TRBD1 (6 bases). The CDR3 runs to 14 residues. CDR1 SNHLY and CDR2 FYNNEI come from the germline V gene. Trimming removed 9 bases at V and 1 base at J, with 13 bases between. The CDR3 DNA is TGTGCCAGTGTCGAGGGACAATCCTACAATGAGCAGTTCTTC. It translates to CASVEGQSYNEQFF.

The gene calls are TRBV18 and TRBJ2-7; D remains ambiguous. V lost 0 bases and J lost 4, with 10 bases in between. The CDR3 sequence is 14 residues long. Germline CDR1 KGHSH, CDR2 LQKENI. The CDR3 loop reads CASSPPASRYEQYF. The CDR3 DNA follows: TGTGCCAGCTCACCACCTGCTTCGAGATACGAGCAGTACTTC.

The rearrangement uses TRBV30 and TRBJ2-1; D may be TRBD2 (6 bases). Germline assignment: CDR1 GTSNPN and CDR2 SVGIG (reference sequence). This CDR3 comprises 12 residues. Between the trimmed V and J ends, which lost 8 bases and 2 bases, there was a span of 10 bases. The CDR3 nucleotides read TGTGCCGGGACGGGGGCCTACAATGAGCAGTTCTTC. Translation gives CAGTGAYNEQFF.

The chain carries TRBV19 and TRBJ2-1, with D perhaps matching TRBD2 (6 bases). V was pared by 8 bases and J by 9 bases, with 26 bases between. Germline loops: CDR1 LNHDA, CDR2 SQIVND (reference sequence). This CDR3 is 16 amino acids long. CDR3 sequence: CASDIGGTVGYGEQFF. The CDR3 nucleotides are TGTGCCAGTGACATTGGCGGGACGGTCGGATACGGTGAGCAGTTCTTC. The full variable domain, rest sourced from reference TRBV19 and TRBJ2-1, is DGGITQSPKYLFRKEGQNVTLSCEQNLNHDAMYWYRQDPGQGLRLIYYSQIVNDFQKGDIAEGYSVSREKKESFPLTVTSAQKNPTAFYLCASDIGGTVGYGEQFFGPGTRLTVL.

The chain recombines TRBV4-2 with TRBJ2-4, with TRBD2 matching over 8 bases. With V trimmed by 0 bases and J by 6 bases, 7 bases remained unmatched. The CDR3 has 16 residues. Germline CDR1 LGHNA, CDR2 YNFKEQ. The chain's CDR3 is CASSQEQREWGNIQYF. CDR3 DNA: TGTGCCAGCAGCCAAGAACAGCGGGAGTGGGGAAACATTCAGTACTTC.

The V call is TRBV7-2, the J call TRBJ1-2; possibly TRBD1 for D (5 bases). Deletions cut 1 base from V and 2 bases from J, with 8 bases between. This CDR3 is 14 amino acids long. The V gene's germline CDR1 is SGHTA and CDR2 FQGNSA. The CDR3 DNA reads as TGTGCCAGCAGCTTAGGACAGAAAAACTATGGCTACACCTTC. It translates to CASSLGQKNYGYTF.

The genes are TRBV27 and TRBJ1-6; D might be TRBD1 (5 bases). The CDR3 is 17 residues long. Germline assignment: CDR1 MNHEY and CDR2 SMNVEV (reference sequence). V was shortened by 3 bases and J by 4 bases, with 16 bases between the two germline ends. In DNA, the CDR3 is TGTGCCAGCAGTTTTGAGATGGGCAGGGAATATAATTCACCCCTCCACTTT. This translates into CASSFEMGREYNSPLHF.

This clone was detected once. The rearrangement joins TRBV28 to TRBJ2-7; D is perhaps TRBD1 (6 bases). Germline assignment: CDR1 MDHEN and CDR2 SYDVKM. Trimming shortened V by 4 bases and J by 4 bases, and 11 bases separated the two germline ends. The length of the CDR3 is 13 residues. This chain's CDR3 is CASSSGGRYEQYF. CDR3 DNA sequence: TGTGCCAGCAGTTCTGGGGGCAGATACGAGCAGTACTTC. The variable domain in full, with the rest retrieved from reference TRBV28 and TRBJ2-7, is DVKVTQSSRYLVKRTGEKVFLECVQDMDHENMFWYRQDPGLGLRLIYFSYDVKMKEKGDIPEGYSVSREKKERFSLILESASTNQTSMYLCASSSGGRYEQYFGPGTRLTVT.

The V and J genes are TRBV5-4 and TRBJ2-3; D remains unclear. CDR1 and CDR2 (germline): SGHNT, YYREEE (reference sequence). The CDR3 is made up of 15 amino acids. The V end was cut by 0 bases, the J end by 2 bases, with 10 bases between. In DNA, the CDR3 is TGTGCCAGCAGCTTGGGGCAGGTGGCCACAGATACGCAGTATTTT. The encoded protein is CASSLGQVATDTQYF.

This clone was detected only once. V gene TRBV24-1 combines with J gene TRBJ2-1, with D perhaps TRBD1 (6 bases). CDR1 and CDR2 (germline): KGHDR, SFDVKD. V lost 4 bases, J lost 4 bases, and 7 bases lay in between. The CDR3 has 13 amino acids. CDR3 residues: CATSDQGYNEQFF. The CDR3 DNA sequence: TGTGCCACCAGTGACCAGGGGTACAATGAGCAGTTCTTC.

This chain links TRBV10-2 with TRBJ1-2, with D possibly matching TRBD1 (5 bases). The V gene's germline CDR1 is WSHSY and CDR2 SAAADI. Deletions cut 4 bases from V and 3 bases from J, with 9 bases between. There are 13 residues in the CDR3. CDR3 nucleotide sequence: TGCGCCAGCAGTGCGGGGGGTGACTATGGCTACACCTTC. Encoded protein: CASSAGGDYGYTF.

The chain couples TRBV5-5 to TRBJ2-1, with 9 nucleotides matching TRBD2. The CDR3 has 16 amino acids. The junction had 10 bases not matched to a gene; V was cut back by 4 bases and J by 5 bases. Looked up from germline, CDR1 is SGHKS and CDR2 is YYEKEE (reference sequence). This CDR3 is CASSASLAGNNNEQFF. CDR3 coding DNA: TGTGCCAGCAGCGCGAGCCTAGCGGGGAATAACAATGAGCAGTTCTTC.

This clone has a handful of counts. This CDR3 reads CAWSGASGANVLTF. The CDR3 DNA is TGTGCCTGGAGTGGGGCCTCTGGGGCCAACGTCCTGACTTTC. V usage is TRBV30 and J usage is TRBJ2-6; D unclear. This CDR3 has 14 residues. Looked up from germline, CDR1 is GTSNPN and CDR2 is SVGIG (reference sequence). Trimming pared 1 base from V and 0 bases from J, leaving 4 bases between.

This chain joins TRBV4-3 and TRBJ1-1, with TRBD1 as a possible D gene (5 bases). This CDR3 is 16 amino acids long. V lost 3 bases, J lost 6 bases, and 20 bases lay in between. From germline, CDR1 is LGHNA and CDR2 YSLEER. The CDR3 region has the DNA TGCGCCAGCAGCCAGGGACTGACAGACTTTACCGCTGAAGCTTTCTTT. This codes for CASSQGLTDFTAEAFF.

V is TRBV7-9 and J is TRBJ2-3, with 9 bases lining up with TRBD2. V shed 0 bases, J shed 5 bases, and the junction held 9 bases outside the gene matches. CDR1 is SEHNR, CDR2 FQNEAQ, per germline (reference sequence). CDR3 length: 17 amino acids. CDR3 in amino acids: CASSLAIGGGALDTQYF. CDR3 nucleotides: TGTGCCAGCAGCTTAGCGATTGGCGGGGGGGCTTTAGATACGCAGTATTTT. Full variable domain (missing parts from reference TRBV7-9 and TRBJ2-3): DTGVSQNPRHKITKRGQNVTFRCDPISEHNRLYWYRQTLGQGPEFLTYFQNEAQLEKSRLLSDRFSAERPKGSFSTLEIQRTEQGDSAMYLCASSLAIGGGALDTQYFGPGTRLTVL.